The 26 T cell receptor beta chains below all came from one sample that was sequenced in a study of blood T cell repertoires in COVID-19. Only in-frame clones appear in the TCRdb table, and some are missing; sequencing was by immunoSEQ multiplex PCR. This sample has 250,000 or so clones, with approximately 89% found just once. Sequenced sample: peripheral blood. All receptors come from a woman in her 30s with COVID-19, enrolled during active disease.

CDR3 sequence: CASSPDRVDAFF. In DNA, the CDR3 is TGTGCCAGCTCACCGGACAGGGTGGATGCTTTCTTT. V is TRBV18 and J is TRBJ1-1; 8 nucleotides agree with TRBD1. The length of the CDR3 is 12 residues. The germline V gene has CDR1 KGHSH and CDR2 LQKENI. With 3 bases clipped from V and 11 bases from J, the junction kept 5 bases outside the gene matches.

The genes are TRBV6-2 or TRBV6-3 and TRBJ2-1; 9 bases fit TRBD2. The junction had 8 bases not matched to a gene; V was cut back by 6 bases and J by 8 bases. Germline V CDR1 and CDR2: MNHEY, SVGEGT. The CDR3 is 14 amino acids. The CDR3 protein is CASSRGGASDEQFF. Here the CDR3 DNA reads TGTGCCAGCAGCCGCGGGGGGGCCAGCGATGAGCAGTTCTTC.

The V call is TRBV7-9, the J call TRBJ2-7; TRBD2 matches 7 bases. This CDR3 is built from 12 residues. The V gene end was trimmed by 0 bases and the J gene end by 7 bases; junction bases not matched to a gene: 0. CDR1 is SEHNR, CDR2 FQNEAQ, per germline (reference sequence). CDR3 DNA sequence: TGTGCCAGCAGCTTAGCGGGAGGGGAGCAGTACGTC. Protein: CASSLAGGEQYV.

The chain uses TRBV6-2 or TRBV6-3 and TRBJ2-1; 12 bases match TRBD2. Trimming removed 2 bases from V and 0 bases from J; junction bases left unmatched: 8. Germline V gene lookup returns CDR1 MNHEY and CDR2 SVGEGT. The CDR3 runs to 19 residues. The CDR3 loop is CASSYGLAGIHGSYNEQFF. In nucleotides, the CDR3 is TGTGCCAGCAGTTACGGACTAGCGGGAATCCACGGCTCCTACAATGAGCAGTTCTTC.

CDR3 DNA: TGTGCCATCAGTGAGTCTAGGACAGACCATCAGCCCCAGCATTTT. Encoded protein: CAISESRTDHQPQHF. This chain uses TRBV10-3 with TRBJ1-5; D is possibly TRBD1 (6 bases). Germline CDR1 reads ENHRY; CDR2 reads SYGVKD. V lost 0 bases and J lost 5, with 11 bases in between. This CDR3 contains 15 residues.

The chain recombines TRBV28 with TRBJ1-3; 9 bases are a match to TRBD1. Germline V gene lookup returns CDR1 MDHEN and CDR2 SYDVKM. The CDR3 has 16 residues. V shed 3 bases and J 4 bases; nucleotides not matched to a gene: 7. The CDR3 is CASSFGDRAMGNTIYF. The CDR3 DNA sequence: TGTGCCAGCAGTTTTGGGGACAGGGCCATGGGAAACACCATATATTTT.

The J gene is TRBJ1-6, the V gene TRBV18; a weak D match, TRBD1 (5 bases). The V end lost 2 bases, the J end lost 10 bases, and 15 bases lay between the germline ends. CDR1 and CDR2 (germline): KGHSH, LQKENI. The CDR3 contains 15 residues. In DNA, the CDR3 is TGTGCCAGCTCACCAAACAGGATGGAAGAGTCACCCCTCCACTTT. Translation gives CASSPNRMEESPLHF. Supplemented by reference TRBV18 and TRBJ1-6, the full variable domain reads NAGVMQNPRHLVRRRGQEARLRCSPMKGHSHVYWYRQLPEEGLKFMVYLQKENIIDESGMPKERFSAEFPKEGPSILRIQQVVRGDSAAYFCASSPNRMEESPLHFGNGTRLTVT.

The V and J genes are TRBV25-1 and TRBJ2-1, with TRBD2 identical over 9 bases. The germline V gene encodes CDR1 MGHDK and CDR2 SYGVNS. The trim removed 2 bases at V and 0 bases at J, leaving 5 bases unmatched. The CDR3 consists of 17 residues. The CDR3 loop is CASSELAGGDSYNEQFF. In DNA, the CDR3 is TGTGCCAGCAGTGAACTGGCGGGGGGGGACTCCTACAATGAGCAGTTCTTC.

This rearrangement joins TRBV11-1 to TRBJ2-7; no definite D call. The V gene's germline CDR1 is SGHAT and CDR2 FQDESV (reference sequence). The CDR3 spans 13 residues. With 1 base removed from V and 6 bases from J, the gap between germline ends came to 10 bases. CDR3 coding DNA: TGTGCCAGCAGCTTAGGCACAGTAGGCGAGCAGTACTTC. It is translated as CASSLGTVGEQYF.

J is TRBJ2-4 and V is TRBV5-4; 8 positions agree with TRBD1. Germline CDR1 reads SGHNT; CDR2 reads YYREEE (reference sequence). V was clipped by 1 base and J by 8 bases; unmatched bases: 11. CDR3 size: 16 residues. The CDR3 sequence: CASSLRSGGARDIQYF. The CDR3 bases are TGTGCCAGCAGCTTGAGATCAGGGGGCGCCAGGGACATTCAGTACTTC.

The rearrangement links TRBV3-1 (or the pseudogene TRBV3-2) to TRBJ2-2; D is perhaps TRBD2 (6 bases). Germline values: CDR1 LGHDT, CDR2 YNNKEL (reference sequence). CDR3 length: 14 amino acids. The V end was cut by 1 base, the J end by 6 bases, with 9 bases between. CDR3 region: CASSQVGGPGELFF. The DNA for the CDR3 is TGTGCCAGCAGCCAAGTCGGGGGTCCCGGGGAGCTGTTTTTT.

This clone has only one observation. The genes are TRBV7-6 and TRBJ2-3, with 14 bases matching TRBD2. Germline V gene data show CDR1 as SGHVS and CDR2 as FNYEAQ. With 1 base clipped from V and 5 bases from J, the junction kept 2 bases outside the gene matches. The CDR3 length is 16 residues. The CDR3 region has the DNA TGTGCCAGCAGCTTAGGACTAGCGGGGGGGCTAGATACGCAGTATTTT. Translating it yields CASSLGLAGGLDTQYF.

The V gene is TRBV5-1, the J gene TRBJ2-5, with 14 positions matching TRBD2. The CDR3 has 16 residues. Trimming at V came to 4 bases and at J to 2 bases, leaving 4 bases not matched to a gene. The germline V gene has CDR1 SGHRS and CDR2 YFSETQ. The CDR3 spells CASSVRLAGGQETQYF. CDR3 bases: TGCGCCAGCAGCGTCCGACTAGCGGGGGGGCAAGAGACCCAGTACTTC.

V is TRBV13 and J is TRBJ2-3, with 9 nucleotides matching TRBD2. This CDR3 comprises 17 residues. The V segment lost 5 bases and the J segment 5 bases; nucleotides outside the gene matches: 14. CDR1 and CDR2 (germline): PRHDT, FYEKMQ (reference sequence). In DNA, the CDR3 is TGTGCCAGCAGCCAAAGGGTCGCGGGAGGGCCCCAAGATACGCAGTATTTT. This codes for CASSQRVAGGPQDTQYF.

The J gene is TRBJ2-1, the V gene TRBV28; D might be TRBD2 (6 bases). Germline V gene sequence: CDR1 MDHEN, CDR2 SYDVKM. The CDR3 extends over 15 amino acids. The germline V and J ends were trimmed by 6 bases and 3 bases, with 15 bases remaining between them. The CDR3 loop reads CASRRLAEDYNEQFF. CDR3 bases: TGTGCCAGCAGGCGATTAGCGGAGGACTACAATGAGCAGTTCTTC.

V gene TRBV6-6 combines with J gene TRBJ1-1; tentatively, D is TRBD1 (6 bases). The length of the CDR3 is 14 residues. V shed 5 bases and J shed 3 bases, with 13 bases lying between them. CDR1 MNHNY and CDR2 SVGAGI come from the germline V gene (reference sequence). CDR3 loop: CASSAQSGDTEAFF. The CDR3 DNA sequence: TGTGCCAGCAGTGCACAGTCAGGGGACACTGAAGCTTTCTTT.

This rearrangement joins TRBV3-1 (or the pseudogene TRBV3-2) to TRBJ2-6, with D tentatively TRBD1 (6 bases). The CDR3 spans 18 residues. From germline, CDR1 is LGHDT and CDR2 YNNKEL (reference sequence). The germline V and J ends were trimmed by 0 bases and 3 bases, with 15 bases remaining between them. The CDR3 here is CASSQDWGRHNGANVLTF. As DNA, the CDR3 is TGTGCCAGCAGCCAAGATTGGGGGCGCCATAATGGGGCCAACGTCCTGACTTTC.

The rearrangement links TRBV10-3 to TRBJ2-5; TRBD2 aligns across 9 bases. In germline, CDR1 is ENHRY, CDR2 SYGVKD. The junction had 7 bases not matched to a gene; V was cut back by 8 bases and J by 3 bases. This CDR3 has 14 residues. The CDR3 sequence is CAIGGREGKETQYF. As DNA, the CDR3 is TGTGCCATCGGTGGGCGGGAGGGCAAAGAGACCCAGTACTTC.

The chain carries TRBV19 and TRBJ2-3; 8 nucleotides match TRBD1. CDR1 is LNHDA and CDR2 is SQIVND in the germline V gene (reference sequence). The V segment lost 5 bases and the J segment 3 bases; nucleotides outside the gene matches: 7. The CDR3 extends over 15 amino acids. The CDR3 nucleotides are TGTGCCAGTAGTTCTAGCAGGGGGCGGACAGATACGCAGTATTTT. It yields the protein CASSSSRGRTDTQYF.

The rearrangement joins TRBV9 to TRBJ2-7; D is ambiguous. CDR1 is SGDLS, CDR2 YYNGEE, per germline. Trimming removed 0 bases from V and 0 bases from J, with 4 bases in between. This CDR3 spans 13 amino acids. The CDR3 coding sequence is TGTGCCAGCAGCGTAGACAGCTCCTACGAGCAGTACTTC. Encoded protein: CASSVDSSYEQYF.

V is TRBV7-9 and J is TRBJ2-5; no firm D call. The germline V gene encodes CDR1 SEHNR and CDR2 FQNEAQ (reference sequence). CDR3 size: 14 residues. Trimming took off 8 bases at V and 1 base at J, with 14 bases between the two ends. Here the CDR3 DNA reads TGTGCCAGCGGAGCCGGCAGTCTCCAAGAGACCCAGTACTTC. Translation gives CASGAGSLQETQYF.

The V and J genes are TRBV30 and TRBJ1-6, with 10 bases that match TRBD1. The CDR3 runs to 16 residues. V trimming: 0 bases; J trimming: 7 bases; junction bases outside the gene matches: 6. Germline V lookup: CDR1 GTSNPN, CDR2 SVGIG (reference sequence). The CDR3 coding sequence is TGTGCCTGGAGTGTAAGGGGGACAGGGGCGAATTCACCCCTCCACTTT. Protein: CAWSVRGTGANSPLHF. The whole variable domain, filled in from reference TRBV30 and TRBJ1-6, reads SQTIHQWPATLVQPVGSPLSLECTVEGTSNPNLYWYRQAAGRGLQLLFYSVGIGQISSEVPQNLSASRPQDRQFILSSKKLLLSDSGFYLCAWSVRGTGANSPLHFGNGTRLTVT.

The chain combines TRBV29-1 with TRBJ1-5; D may be TRBD1 (5 bases). CDR1 and CDR2 (germline): SQVTM, ANQGSEA. Deletions cut 5 bases from V and 4 bases from J, with 12 bases between. The CDR3 has 13 amino acids. CDR3 protein: CSVSREGNQPQHF. CDR3 coding DNA: TGCAGCGTTTCCAGGGAAGGGAATCAGCCCCAGCATTTT. The full variable domain, its missing parts supplied by reference TRBV29-1 and TRBJ1-5, is SAVISQKPSRDICQRGTSLTIQCQVDSQVTMMFWYRQQPGQSLTLIATANQGSEATYESGFVIDKFPISRPNLTFSTLTVSNMSPEDSSIYLCSVSREGNQPQHFGDGTRLSIL.

The rearrangement joins TRBV10-2 to TRBJ2-3, with 10 positions matching TRBD2. Germline trimming cut 7 bases from V and 0 bases from J; bases unmatched to any gene: 10. The CDR3 loop spans 17 amino acids. CDR1 is WSHSY and CDR2 is SAAADI in the germline V gene. The CDR3 loop reads CASISAGGLYSTDTQYF. DNA of the CDR3: TGCGCCAGCATTTCAGCGGGAGGGCTCTATAGCACAGATACGCAGTATTTT.

CDR3 amino acids: CASSYSPAYEQYV. In nucleotides, the CDR3 is TGTGCCAGCAGTTACTCTCCGGCCTACGAGCAGTACGTC. The gene calls are TRBV6-2 or TRBV6-3 and TRBJ2-7; D unresolved. Per the germline V gene, CDR1 is MNHEY and CDR2 is SVGEGT. The CDR3 covers 13 residues. V lost 0 bases, J lost 2 bases, and 5 bases lay in between.

The genes are TRBV5-5 and TRBJ1-2; perhaps TRBD1 as D (6 bases). Germline CDR1 reads SGHKS; CDR2 reads YYEKEE (reference sequence). Trimming stripped 3 bases from V and 8 bases from J, with 20 bases between. The CDR3 is 15 amino acids. The CDR3 sequence: CASSSPTGIFEGYTF. The CDR3, as DNA: TGTGCCAGCAGCTCGCCGACAGGTATTTTTGAGGGCTACACCTTC.